This T cell receptor beta chain is drawn from a study of T cell responses to AZD1222 COVID-19 vaccine. Regarding the study as a whole: Within unmutated variant regions lay the reported targets of nearly half of spike-specific TCRs.

As to this clone: What it binds is unknown.

Here immunoSEQ multiplex PCR was the method, and the copy in TCRdb shows in-frame clones only, minus some. This sample carries about 120,000 clones, around 92% of them seen once, and the ten largest clones take 14%. This CDR3 is 14 amino acids long. Trimming removed 6 bases from V and 6 bases from J, with 14 bases in between. CDR1 and CDR2 from the germline V gene are WSHSY and SAAADI. The chain links TRBV10-2 to TRBJ2-2; no reliable D call. This sequence originates from an adult in good health. The sample was peripheral blood, taken on day 0 of AZD1222 vaccination. CDR3 bases: TGCGCCAGCAGGCGTCCACTTGATGCCGGGGAGCTGTTTTTT. Translating gives CASRRPLDAGELFF.